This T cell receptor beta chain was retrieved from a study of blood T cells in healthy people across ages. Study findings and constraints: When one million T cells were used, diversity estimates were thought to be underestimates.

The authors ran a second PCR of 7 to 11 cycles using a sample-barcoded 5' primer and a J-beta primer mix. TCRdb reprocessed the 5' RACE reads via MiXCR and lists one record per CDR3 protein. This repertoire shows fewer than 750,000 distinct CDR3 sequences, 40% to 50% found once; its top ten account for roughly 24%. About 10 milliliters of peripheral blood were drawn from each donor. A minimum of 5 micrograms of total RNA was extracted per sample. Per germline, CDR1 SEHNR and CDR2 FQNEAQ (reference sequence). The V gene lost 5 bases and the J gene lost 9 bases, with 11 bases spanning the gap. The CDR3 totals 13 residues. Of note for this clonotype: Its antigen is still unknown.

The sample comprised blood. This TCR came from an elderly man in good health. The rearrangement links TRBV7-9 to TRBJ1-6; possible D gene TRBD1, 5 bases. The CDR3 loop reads CASSPGNASPLHF. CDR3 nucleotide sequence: TGTGCCAGCAGCCCAGGGAACGCTTCACCCCTCCACTTT.